The source of this T cell receptor (beta chain) is a study of blood T cell repertoires in COVID-19. Study details: Donors in the United States, Italy and Spain gave samples during acute or convalescent COVID-19. Nucleic acid was either cDNA or gDNA, and it came from T cells, B-cell-depleted T cells, or PBMCs.

Germline assignment: CDR1 MGHDK and CDR2 SYGVNS. The junction had 5 bases not matched to a gene; V was cut back by 3 bases and J by 1 base. The CDR3 is made up of 15 amino acids. Per the authors' pipeline: Estimates of nucleated cell counts were drawn from the amplification of reference gene primers. Repertoires were generated with immunoSEQ multiplex PCR, while TCRdb's copy carries only in-frame clones and drops some. That table furnishes V, J and clone size, whereas the DNA furnished D and trimming. The sample carries some 96,000 clones, 70% to 90% recorded once. Sequenced material: peripheral blood. The clonotype comes from a human donor in a cohort sampled during active COVID-19. The chain uses TRBV25-1 and TRBJ1-2, with 7 nucleotides matching TRBD1. CDR3 in amino acids: CASSDPQGVNYGYTF. The CDR3 region has the DNA TGTGCCAGCAGTGATCCCCAGGGGGTTAACTATGGCTACACCTTC.